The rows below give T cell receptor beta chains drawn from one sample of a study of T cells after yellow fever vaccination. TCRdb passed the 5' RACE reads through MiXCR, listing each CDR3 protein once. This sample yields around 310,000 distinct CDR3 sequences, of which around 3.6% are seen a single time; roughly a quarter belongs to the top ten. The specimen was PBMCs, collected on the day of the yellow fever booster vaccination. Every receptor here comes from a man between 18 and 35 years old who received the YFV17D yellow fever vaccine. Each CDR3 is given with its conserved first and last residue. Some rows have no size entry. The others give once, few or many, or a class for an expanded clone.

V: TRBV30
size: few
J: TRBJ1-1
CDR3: CAWTRTVMNTEAFF

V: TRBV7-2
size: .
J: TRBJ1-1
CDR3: CASSLAQGVTEAFF

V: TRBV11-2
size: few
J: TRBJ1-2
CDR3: CASSTRGSAYGYTF

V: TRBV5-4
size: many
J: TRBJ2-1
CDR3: CASKAVGDISRGNEQFF

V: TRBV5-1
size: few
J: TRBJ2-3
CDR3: CASSSVLPGQGDTDTQYF

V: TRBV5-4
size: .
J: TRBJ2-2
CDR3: CASSKGGGVNTGELFF

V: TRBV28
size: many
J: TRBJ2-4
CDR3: CASSFRLAGGPKNIQYF

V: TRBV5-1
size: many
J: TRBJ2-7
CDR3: CASSLAEGYEQYF

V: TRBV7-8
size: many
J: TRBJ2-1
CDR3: CASSTRLGRQFF

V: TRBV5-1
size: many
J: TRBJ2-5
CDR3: CASSHGLAGEETQYF

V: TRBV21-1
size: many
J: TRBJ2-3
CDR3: CASSKGQGSTQYF